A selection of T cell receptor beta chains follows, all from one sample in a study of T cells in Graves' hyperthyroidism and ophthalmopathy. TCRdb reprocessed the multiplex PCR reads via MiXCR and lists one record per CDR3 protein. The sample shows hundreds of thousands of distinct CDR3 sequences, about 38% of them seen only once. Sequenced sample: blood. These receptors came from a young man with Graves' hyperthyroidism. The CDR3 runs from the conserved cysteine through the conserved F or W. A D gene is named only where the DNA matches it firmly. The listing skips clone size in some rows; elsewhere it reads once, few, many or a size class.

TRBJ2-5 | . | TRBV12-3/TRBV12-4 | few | CASSRGAEETQYF | TGTGCCAGCAGCCGCGGTGCAGAAGAGACCCAGTACTTC
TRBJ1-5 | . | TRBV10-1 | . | CTTDRTNQPQHF | TGCACAACCGACAGAACAAATCAGCCCCAGCATTTT
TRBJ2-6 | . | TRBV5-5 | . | CASSLDKFSGANVLTF | TGTGCCAGCAGCTTAGATAAGTTTTCTGGGGCCAACGTCCTGACTTTC
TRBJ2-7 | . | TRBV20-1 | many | CSARDQQAVPYEQYF | TGCAGTGCTAGAGATCAACAGGCCGTTCCCTACGAGCAGTACTTC
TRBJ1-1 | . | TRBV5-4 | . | CASCFGTEAFF | TGCGCCAGCTGTTTCGGGACTGAAGCTTTCTTT
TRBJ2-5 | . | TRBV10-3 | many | CAISEPPSARQETQYF | TGTGCCATCAGTGAGCCCCCTAGCGCCCGGCAAGAGACCCAGTACTTC
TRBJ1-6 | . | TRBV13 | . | CASSPGEGRSSPLHF | TGTGCCAGCAGCCCGGGGGAAGGCCGTAGTTCACCCCTCCACTTT
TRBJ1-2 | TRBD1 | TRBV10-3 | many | CAISGMDRGVGGYTF | TGTGCCATCAGTGGGATGGACAGGGGAGTAGGTGGCTACACCTTC
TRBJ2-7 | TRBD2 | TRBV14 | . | CASSQESGAPGEQYF | TGTGCCAGCAGCCAAGAAAGCGGGGCGCCGGGTGAGCAGTACTTC
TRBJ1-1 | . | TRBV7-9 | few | CASSPPNRNTEAFF | TGTGCCAGCTCACCACCTAACAGGAACACTGAAGCTTTCTTT
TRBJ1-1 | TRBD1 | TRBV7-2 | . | CASSSSGQGEAFF | TGTGCCAGCAGCTCCTCGGGACAGGGTGAAGCTTTCTTT
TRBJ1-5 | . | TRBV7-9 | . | CAAGWPVQPQHF | TGTGCCGCAGGGTGGCCAGTTCAGCCCCAGCATTTT